This TCR beta chain was captured by sequencing in a study of T-cell reconstitution after alpha-beta-depleted transplantation in children. This clonotype was seen repeatedly, ten times or more. Unique molecular identifiers were incorporated into the prepared TCRbeta library. MiXCR was run by TCRdb on the PCR reads, yielding one entry per CDR3 protein. The profile covers more than 200,000 distinct CDR3 sequences, with about 9.6% appearing a single time and about 5% taken by the ten largest. Sequences were derived from PBMCs from the stem cell graft donor, sampled from the stem cell graft. The TCR comes from a human donor who donated a stem cell graft to a child with SCID.

CDR3 DNA sequence: TGCAGTGCTAGAGAACAGGGAATACCCTACGAGCAGTACTTC. Translating gives CSAREQGIPYEQYF. This chain connects TRBV20-1 to TRBJ2-7; D might be TRBD1 (6 bases). CDR1 DFQATT and CDR2 SNEGSKA come from the germline V gene (reference sequence). V was clipped by 0 bases and J by 2 bases, with 11 bases between them. The CDR3 is 14 amino acids.